Listed here are 13 T cell receptor beta chains from one sample, sequenced in a study of cytotoxic CD8 clonotypes in ibrutinib-treated CLL. Method: immunoSEQ multiplex PCR; TCRdb's copy keeps in-frame clones and lacks some. Among over 95,000 clones listed, approximately 58% were seen once. The sample here was PBMCs, taken after 24 months of ibrutinib treatment. The receptors derive from a human donor with chronic lymphocytic leukemia.

V and J are TRBV27 and TRBJ1-6; D not certain. Germline assignment: CDR1 MNHEY and CDR2 SMNVEV (reference sequence). Between the trimmed V and J ends, which lost 0 bases and 3 bases, there was a span of 0 bases. This CDR3 comprises 13 residues. The chain's CDR3 is CASSLSYNSPLHF. CDR3 nucleotide sequence: TGTGCCAGCAGTTTATCCTATAATTCACCCCTCCACTTT.

This sequence joins TRBV5-6 and TRBJ2-7, with 8 bases identical to TRBD2. The CDR3 runs to 15 residues. V trimming: 2 bases; J trimming: 3 bases; junction bases outside the gene matches: 7. The germline V gene encodes CDR1 SGHDT and CDR2 YYEEEE. The CDR3 spells CASSLSGGKFYEQYF. The CDR3 DNA follows: TGTGCCAGCAGCTTAAGCGGGGGAAAATTCTACGAGCAGTACTTC.

This clone has only a few counts. It differs at one base from a far larger clone, so likely a read error. This rearrangement joins TRBV4-2 to TRBJ2-7; a possible D gene is TRBD2 (5 bases). The CDR3 has 14 amino acids. Trimming stripped 0 bases from V and 2 bases from J, with 8 bases between. From germline, CDR1 is LGHNA and CDR2 YNFKEQ. The CDR3 loop reads CASSQDRGTYEQYF. CDR3 bases: TGTGCCAGCAGCCAAGATCGAGGGACCTACGAGCAGTACTTC.

The chain recombines TRBV5-1 with TRBJ1-1; possible D gene TRBD1, 5 bases. CDR1 is SGHRS, CDR2 YFSETQ, per germline. The CDR3 is made up of 14 amino acids. Trimming shortened V by 4 bases and J by 5 bases, and 15 bases separated the two germline ends. This chain's CDR3 is CASSPTGTSTEAFF. CDR3 nucleotide sequence: TGCGCCAGCAGCCCCACTGGGACGTCGACTGAAGCTTTCTTT.

The chain has TRBV30 and TRBJ2-7; 10 nucleotides agree with TRBD1. The length of the CDR3 is 15 residues. The V gene's germline CDR1 is GTSNPN and CDR2 SVGIG (reference sequence). Losses at the gene ends were 1 base for V and 4 bases for J; bases not matched to a gene: 7. CDR3 sequence reads: CAWSGQGASRYEQYF. The DNA of the CDR3 is TGTGCCTGGAGTGGACAGGGGGCCTCAAGGTACGAGCAGTACTTC.

V is TRBV6-6 and J is TRBJ1-2; D gene unclear. The germline V gene encodes CDR1 MNHNY and CDR2 SVGAGI (reference sequence). V was shortened by 2 bases and J by 0 bases, with 10 bases between the two germline ends. The CDR3 extends over 15 amino acids. CDR3 nucleotide sequence: TGTGCCAGCAGTTACACTACAGTTACTAACTATGGCTACACCTTC. It yields the protein CASSYTTVTNYGYTF.

The V gene is TRBV29-1, the J gene TRBJ1-1; D perhaps matches TRBD1 (5 bases). Germline values: CDR1 SQVTM, CDR2 ANQGSEA. Trimming removed 6 bases from V and 1 base from J, with 15 bases in between. This CDR3 has 14 residues. The CDR3 sequence is CSVGGVPPNTEAFF. DNA for the CDR3: TGCAGCGTGGGGGGGGTTCCCCCGAACACTGAAGCTTTCTTT.

This rearrangement joins TRBV9 to TRBJ2-7; D gene ambiguous. The ends were cut back, 3 bases at V and 2 bases at J, with 12 bases in the middle. CDR1 and CDR2 (germline): SGDLS, YYNGEE. CDR3 length equals 14 residues. The chain's CDR3 is CASSESTATYEQYF. CDR3 coding DNA: TGTGCCAGCAGCGAGTCCACAGCTACCTACGAGCAGTACTTC.

This sequence joins TRBV7-2 and TRBJ2-7; maybe TRBD1 (5 bases). The CDR3 spans 14 residues. Germline values: CDR1 SGHTA, CDR2 FQGNSA. V dropped 0 bases and J dropped 7 bases, with 13 bases sitting between them. The CDR3 DNA sequence: TGTGCCAGCAGCTTAGCGACAGACCTGGGGGAGCAGTACTTC. It translates to CASSLATDLGEQYF. The full variable domain, completed using reference TRBV7-2 and TRBJ2-7, is GAGVSQSPSNKVTEKGKDVELRCDPISGHTALYWYRQSLGQGLEFLIYFQGNSAPDKSGLPSDRFSAERTGGSVSTLTIQRTQQEDSAVYLCASSLATDLGEQYFGPGTRLTVT.

This CDR3 is CASSPDFGTGELFF. CDR3 nucleotides: TGTGCCAGCAGCCCGGACTTCGGCACCGGGGAGCTGTTTTTT. The chain carries TRBV7-2 and TRBJ2-2; D is possibly TRBD2 (5 bases). CDR1 SGHTA and CDR2 FQGNSA come from the germline V gene. The CDR3 totals 14 residues. Trimming pared 5 bases from V and 4 bases from J, leaving 11 bases between.

The V gene is TRBV5-1, the J gene TRBJ2-1; 8 bases are shared with TRBD1. V shed 0 bases, J shed 4 bases, and the junction held 3 bases outside the gene matches. Germline V gene sequence: CDR1 SGHRS, CDR2 YFSETQ. The CDR3 sequence is 15 residues long. The CDR3 here is CASSLGGQEYNEQFF. In DNA, the CDR3 is TGCGCCAGCAGCTTGGGGGGACAGGAGTACAATGAGCAGTTCTTC.

The V gene is TRBV6-4, the J gene TRBJ2-7, with 10 bases identical to TRBD2. Germline CDR1 reads MRHNA; CDR2 reads SNTAGT. The CDR3 has 14 residues. V trimming: 4 bases; J trimming: 7 bases; junction bases outside the gene matches: 7. The CDR3 region is CASSGVAGGGEQYF. In DNA form, the CDR3 reads TGTGCCAGCAGTGGAGTAGCGGGGGGCGGTGAGCAGTACTTC.

Concerning this clone itself: Other DNA sequences from this sample encode an identical CDR3 as well. The chain recombines TRBV14 with TRBJ2-2; D is ambiguous. Germline lookup yields CDR1 SGHDN and CDR2 FVKESK. The CDR3 totals 14 residues. V gave up 0 bases and J gave up 8 bases, with 10 bases separating them. CDR3 nucleotides: TGTGCCAGCAGCCAAGATTCCCGGGTGGGGGAGCTGTTTTTT. Its translation is CASSQDSRVGELFF.